This T cell receptor (beta chain) was found in a study of T cell responses to AZD1222 COVID-19 vaccine. The CDR3 is 11 amino acids. The repertoire was sequenced with immunoSEQ multiplex PCR; TCRdb's copy has only in-frame clones and lacks some. In the table there are about 260,000 clones, approximately 93% of which are singletons. Sequencing was performed on peripheral blood, taken on day 0 of AZD1222 vaccination. The J gene is TRBJ1-1, the V gene TRBV21-1. TRBV21-1 constitutes a pseudogene. This receptor was identified in an adult in good health. The CDR3 DNA sequence: TGTGCCAGCAGCAAAGTCGTTAAAGCTTTCTTT. Protein product: CASSKVVKAFF.